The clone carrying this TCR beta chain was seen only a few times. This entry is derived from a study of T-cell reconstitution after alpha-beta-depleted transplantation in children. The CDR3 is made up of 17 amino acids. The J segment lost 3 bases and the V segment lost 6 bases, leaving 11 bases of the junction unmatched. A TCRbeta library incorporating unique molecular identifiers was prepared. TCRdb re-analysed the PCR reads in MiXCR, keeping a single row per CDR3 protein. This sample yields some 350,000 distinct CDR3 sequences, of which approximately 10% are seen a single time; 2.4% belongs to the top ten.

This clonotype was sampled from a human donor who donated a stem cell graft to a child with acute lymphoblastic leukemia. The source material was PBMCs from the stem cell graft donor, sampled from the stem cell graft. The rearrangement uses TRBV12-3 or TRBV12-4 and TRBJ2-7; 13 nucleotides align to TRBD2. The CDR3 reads CASRLTSGRAGDYEQYF. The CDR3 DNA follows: TGTGCCAGCAGGCTCACTAGCGGGAGGGCCGGGGACTACGAGCAGTACTTC.